The 9 T cell receptor beta chains below were found in one sample sequenced in a study of shared clonotypes between healthy human individuals. TCRdb's copy holds only in-frame clones and misses some; the assay was immunoSEQ multiplex PCR. The repertoire holds about 800,000 clones, approximately 96% seen once, with less than 0.3% in the top ten. Naive CD8 cells, CD45RO-negative and positively selected for CCR7, excluded terminally differentiated effector memory CD45RA+ cells. Material: naive CD8+ T cells sorted from blood. These receptors originate from a man aged 25 to 45 in good health.

The rearrangement links TRBV5-1 to TRBJ2-1; 7 bases fit TRBD2. This CDR3 is built from 16 residues. The ends lost 1 base at V and 8 bases at J; junction bases unmatched: 12. Germline CDR1 is SGHRS and CDR2 is YFSETQ. The DNA of the CDR3 is TGCGCCAGCAGCTTGTTCCTCGTGGGCGGGAGCTATGAGCAGTTCTTC. It translates to CASSLFLVGGSYEQFF.

This chain links TRBV10-3 with TRBJ1-2, with D perhaps matching TRBD1 (6 bases). Germline V gene lookup returns CDR1 ENHRY and CDR2 SYGVKD. The CDR3 is 15 amino acids. The V and J ends lost 1 base and 7 bases respectively, with 16 bases between them. CDR3 loop: CAISEWLQGLGGYTF. CDR3 DNA: TGTGCCATCAGTGAGTGGTTACAGGGCCTAGGTGGCTACACCTTC.

J is TRBJ2-7 and V is TRBV11-2; 11 nucleotides align to TRBD2. CDR3 length equals 15 residues. Germline loops: CDR1 SGHAT, CDR2 FQNNGV. Unmatched junction bases numbered 8, after V lost 5 bases and J lost 5 bases. CDR3 amino acids: CASSLHGTSGDEQYF. CDR3 DNA sequence: TGTGCCAGCAGCCTACATGGGACTAGCGGAGACGAGCAGTACTTC.

This clone was counted once. Different DNA sequences within this sample yield the same CDR3. The rearrangement links TRBV6-6 to TRBJ2-7; D is possibly TRBD2 (5 bases). This CDR3 has 12 amino acids. V lost 3 bases to trimming and J lost 7 bases, with 10 bases between them. Germline CDR1 reads MNHNY; CDR2 reads SVGAGI (reference sequence). The DNA of the CDR3 is TGTGCCAGCAGTTATGAGGGAAGAGAGCAGTACTTC. It encodes CASSYEGREQYF.

V usage is TRBV25-1 and J usage is TRBJ2-2; 7 nucleotides match TRBD2. After removal of 5 bases from V and 4 bases from J, the junction contained 4 bases not matched to a gene. Germline CDR1 is MGHDK and CDR2 is SYGVNS. CDR3 length equals 14 residues. CDR3: CASSLGGSTGELFF. The CDR3 DNA reads as TGTGCCAGCAGTCTGGGAGGGTCCACCGGGGAGCTGTTTTTT.

The gene calls are TRBV27 and TRBJ2-5; D is undetermined. Trimming took off 5 bases at V and 2 bases at J, with 15 bases between the two ends. This CDR3 contains 15 residues. Germline V gene data show CDR1 as MNHEY and CDR2 as SMNVEV (reference sequence). This CDR3 reads CASSRWAGRQETQYF. The CDR3 DNA reads TGTGCCAGCAGTAGATGGGCAGGAAGGCAAGAGACCCAGTACTTC.

The sample holds a few counts of this clone. At the DNA level, this CDR3 is encoded by other sequences in the same sample as well. V is TRBV27 and J is TRBJ1-5; D might be TRBD1 (5 bases). Germline V CDR1 and CDR2: MNHEY, SMNVEV (reference sequence). The CDR3 consists of 14 residues. The V and J ends lost 2 bases and 8 bases respectively, with 13 bases between them. CDR3 in amino acids: CASSLLGGEEPQHF. The CDR3 DNA is TGTGCCAGCAGTTTACTGGGAGGGGAAGAGCCCCAGCATTTT.

The chain has TRBV28 and TRBJ1-1; no clear D gene. The germline gives CDR1 MDHEN, CDR2 SYDVKM. The ends were cut back, 6 bases at V and 0 bases at J, with 11 bases in the middle. The CDR3 covers 14 residues. The CDR3 region is CASSTGDLNTEAFF. The CDR3 bases are TGTGCCAGCAGCACGGGAGATTTGAACACTGAAGCTTTCTTT.

This clone was recorded once. The chain employs TRBV6-5 and TRBJ2-2, with 7 bases fitting TRBD1. The V gene end was trimmed by 6 bases and the J gene end by 6 bases; junction bases not matched to a gene: 1. Germline values: CDR1 MNHEY, CDR2 SVGAGI. CDR3 length equals 12 residues. The DNA of the CDR3 is TGTGCCAGCAGCACAGGGGCCGGGGAGCTGTTTTTT. This encodes CASSTGAGELFF.